A single sample is the source of the 12 T cell receptor beta chains below, sequenced in a study of shared clonotypes between healthy human individuals. Naive CD8 cells were CD45RO-negative, positively selected for CCR7, excluding terminally differentiated effector memory CD45RA+ cells. The assay was immunoSEQ multiplex PCR, and TCRdb's table has in-frame clones only and misses some. This table holds some 2,100,000 clones, 90% to 95% found once. Sequencing was performed on naive CD8+ T cells from PBMCs. These receptors originate from a man aged 18 to 35 in good health. Some clones in this sample may be carry-over from other donors' samples.

This chain's CDR3 is CIFSSTGNTIYF. The CDR3 DNA follows: TGCATCTTTTCCTCAACAGGGAACACCATATATTTT. The chain links TRBV29-1 to TRBJ1-3, with D possibly TRBD1 on 6 matching bases. Per the germline V gene, CDR1 is SQVTM and CDR2 is ANQGSEA. The CDR3 totals 12 residues.

A note on this clone: Other DNA sequences of this sample code for an identical CDR3. The V and J genes are TRBV7-8 and TRBJ2-7; D gene unclear. CDR3 length equals 13 residues. The germline CDR1 and CDR2 sequences are SGHVS and FQNEAQ. Trimming stripped 5 bases from V and 0 bases from J, with 8 bases between. The CDR3 DNA reads TGTGCCAGCAGCCTGTCCCCCTCCTACGAGCAGTACTTC. Protein sequence: CASSLSPSYEQYF.

The V gene is TRBV15, the J gene TRBJ2-1; possibly TRBD2 for D (6 bases). The CDR3 sequence is 15 residues long. The V and J ends lost 0 bases and 6 bases respectively, with 12 bases between them. Germline loops: CDR1 LNHNV, CDR2 YYDKDF (reference sequence). The CDR3, as DNA: TGTGCCACCAGCAGAGAGGAGGGAGGCGGCAATGAGCAGTTCTTC. Its translation is CATSREEGGGNEQFF.

J is TRBJ2-3 and V is TRBV2; possible D gene TRBD2, 7 bases. Germline V lookup: CDR1 SNHLY, CDR2 FYNNEI. Trimming pared 4 bases from V and 7 bases from J, leaving 21 bases between. The CDR3 is 16 amino acids. The CDR3 DNA is TGTGCCAGCAGTGCTACCGGCGGGGAGGGGGTAAATACGCAGTATTTT. Residues: CASSATGGEGVNTQYF.

The chain is built from TRBV4-1 and TRBJ1-2; D uncertain. The CDR3 is made up of 14 amino acids. Germline CDR1 is MGHRA and CDR2 is YSYEKL. Trimming removed 0 bases from V and 8 bases from J, with 13 bases in between. CDR3 bases: TGCGCCAGCAGCCAAGATGCGGCAGGTAACGGCTACACCTTC. As protein: CASSQDAAGNGYTF.

The rearrangement joins TRBV7-3 to TRBJ2-2; D is possibly TRBD1 or TRBD2 (5 bases each). Germline CDR1 SGHTA, CDR2 FQGTGA. CDR3 length: 14 amino acids. Trimming pared 5 bases from V and 6 bases from J, leaving 13 bases between. Here the CDR3 reads CASSTSMGAGELFF. CDR3 DNA sequence: TGTGCCAGCAGCACCTCTATGGGGGCCGGGGAGCTGTTTTTT.

The chain links TRBV6-5 to TRBJ1-1, with 7 bases identical to TRBD1. From germline, CDR1 is MNHEY and CDR2 SVGAGI. J was trimmed by 3 bases and V by 6 bases; bases with no gene match: 7. The CDR3 sequence is 14 residues long. CDR3 sequence reads: CASRDRVKDTEAFF. CDR3 nucleotide sequence: TGTGCCAGCAGAGACAGGGTTAAGGACACTGAAGCTTTCTTT.

The rearrangement uses TRBV6-5 and TRBJ2-1; TRBD1 might be the D (6 bases). Trimming took off 2 bases at V and 3 bases at J, with 11 bases between the two ends. Germline values: CDR1 MNHEY, CDR2 SVGAGI. This CDR3 is built from 15 residues. This CDR3 is CASSYRRGIYNEQFF. CDR3 nucleotide sequence: TGTGCCAGCAGTTACCGCAGGGGCATCTACAATGAGCAGTTCTTC.

About this clone itself: Other DNA sequences from this sample encode an identical CDR3 as well. The chain couples TRBV19 to TRBJ1-1; D possibly corresponds to TRBD1 (6 bases). In germline, CDR1 is LNHDA, CDR2 SQIVND (reference sequence). Trimming took off 3 bases at V and 4 bases at J, with 9 bases between the two ends. CDR3 length: 13 amino acids. The CDR3 DNA sequence: TGTGCCAGTAGTATGAGCAGGGGCACTGAAGCTTTCTTT. Residues: CASSMSRGTEAFF.

In its sample, this clone was seen a few times. This chain links TRBV2 with TRBJ1-1, with D perhaps TRBD1 (5 bases). The CDR3 is 13 amino acids. V was cut by 7 bases and J by 2 bases, with 11 bases left in between. Per germline, CDR1 SNHLY and CDR2 FYNNEI. The CDR3 sequence: CASIGASNTEAFF. CDR3 nucleotides: TGTGCCAGCATTGGGGCCTCTAACACTGAAGCTTTCTTT.

The chain combines TRBV9 with TRBJ2-3, with unresolved D. This CDR3 comprises 16 residues. CDR1 is SGDLS, CDR2 YYNGEE, per germline. Trimming cost V 2 bases and J 4 bases, with 17 bases left between them. The CDR3 is CASSVGFTKWADTQYF. CDR3 in DNA: TGTGCCAGCAGCGTCGGGTTCACTAAGTGGGCAGATACGCAGTATTTT.

This sequence joins TRBV10-2 and TRBJ2-7; D assignment may be TRBD1 or TRBD2 (6 bases each). The CDR3 has 14 amino acids. Trimming took 6 bases from V and 0 from J, leaving 12 bases between them. From germline, CDR1 is WSHSY and CDR2 SAAADI. CDR3 DNA: TGCGCCAGCAGCGAGAGGGGGGCCTCCTACGAGCAGTACTTC. It translates to CASSERGASYEQYF.